One and the same sample provided the 9 T cell receptor beta chains below, sequenced in a study of cytomegalovirus exposure and HLA in healthy donors. The PCR was carried out with 60 Vbeta primers and 13 Jbeta primers. Clones were sequenced by immunoSEQ multiplex PCR, and TCRdb holds only the in-frame ones, with some missing. The table lists around 140,000 clones, 75% to 85% of them singletons. Sequencing used PBMCs. The receptors were sampled from a female donor in good health and CMV-seropositive.

As DNA, the CDR3 is TGTGCCAGCAGCAAAGCGGGAGACCTCTACGAGCAGTACTTC. Protein product: CASSKAGDLYEQYF. The chain couples TRBV7-2 to TRBJ2-7; TRBD2 matches at 8 bases. Germline CDR1 SGHTA, CDR2 FQGNSA. The CDR3 consists of 14 residues. J gave up 3 bases and V 5 bases, and 6 bases lay outside the gene matches.

V usage is TRBV7-2 and J usage is TRBJ2-1, with D possibly being TRBD1 (6 bases). Germline V gene sequence: CDR1 SGHTA, CDR2 FQGNSA. Trimming cost V 0 bases and J 7 bases, with 16 bases left between them. The CDR3 sequence is 16 residues long. In DNA form, the CDR3 reads TGTGCCAGCAGCTTAGCGCGCCTAGGGGGAGTAAATGAGCAGTTCTTC. Its protein is CASSLARLGGVNEQFF.

This clone turned up a few times. DNA of the CDR3: TGTGCCTGGAGTGTACCGGCAGGGGGCCGGGAGACCCAGTACTTC. Translated, it gives CAWSVPAGGRETQYF. The V and J genes are TRBV30 and TRBJ2-5; 8 bases match TRBD1. The germline CDR1 and CDR2 sequences are GTSNPN and SVGIG (reference sequence). This CDR3 has 15 residues. V was clipped by 0 bases and J by 5 bases; unmatched bases: 8.

The V gene is TRBV7-9, the J gene TRBJ1-2; D may be TRBD1 (6 bases). CDR3 length equals 12 residues. Looked up from germline, CDR1 is SEHNR and CDR2 is FQNEAQ (reference sequence). The V end lost 5 bases, the J end lost 8 bases, and 12 bases lay between the germline ends. CDR3 sequence reads: CASSLQGRGYTF. The CDR3 DNA sequence: TGTGCCAGCAGCCTACAGGGACGAGGCTACACCTTC. Based on the CDR3 plus reference TRBV7-9 and TRBJ1-2, the full variable domain is DTGVSQNPRHKITKRGQNVTFRCDPISEHNRLYWYRQTLGQGPEFLTYFQNEAQLEKSRLLSDRFSAERPKGSFSTLEIQRTEQGDSAMYLCASSLQGRGYTFGSGTRLTVV.

The table lists this clone with a count of one. V usage is TRBV28 and J usage is TRBJ2-7, with TRBD2 as a possible D gene (6 bases). V dropped 4 bases and J dropped 9 bases, with 13 bases sitting between them. This CDR3 comprises 12 residues. Germline values: CDR1 MDHEN, CDR2 SYDVKM. The CDR3 coding sequence is TGTGCCAGCAGTTCGGGACTCTTCGGGCAGTACTTC. It yields the protein CASSSGLFGQYF.

The V call is TRBV7-9, the J call TRBJ2-5; D is possibly TRBD2 (5 bases). The J call is uncertain, as TRBJ2-7 better fits the DNA end. This CDR3 is built from 13 residues. Looked up from germline, CDR1 is SEHNR and CDR2 is FQNEAQ (reference sequence). Here the CDR3 reads CASSSSGTYEQYF. For the CDR3, the DNA is TGTGCCAGCAGCTCCAGCGGTACCTACGAGCAGTACTTC.

The V and J genes are TRBV19 and TRBJ2-7, with 7 bases lining up with TRBD2. The V gene end was trimmed by 3 bases and the J gene end by 2 bases; junction bases not matched to a gene: 7. This CDR3 comprises 15 residues. Looked up from germline, CDR1 is LNHDA and CDR2 is SQIVND (reference sequence). DNA for the CDR3: TGTGCCAGTAGTATTGTGGGGGGGAGCCCCTACGAGCAGTACTTC. It is translated as CASSIVGGSPYEQYF.

The table lists this clone with a few counts. V usage is TRBV5-4 and J usage is TRBJ1-4; 7 bases are shared with TRBD1. Germline CDR1 is SGHNT and CDR2 is YYREEE (reference sequence). The CDR3 contains 15 residues. Losses at the gene ends were 4 bases for V and 4 bases for J; bases not matched to a gene: 7. The chain's CDR3 is CASSVYRGSNEKLFF. The CDR3 DNA sequence: TGTGCCAGCAGCGTCTACAGGGGCAGTAATGAAAAACTGTTTTTT.

The V call is TRBV5-5, the J call TRBJ2-3; possible D gene TRBD1, 9 bases. Germline-derived CDR1 and CDR2 are SGHKS and YYEKEE (reference sequence). The CDR3 sequence is 17 residues long. V lost 1 base, J lost 4 bases, and 19 bases lay in between. The CDR3 region has the DNA TGTGCCAGCAGCTTGCGCGGGGGGACAGGGTTGTCAGATACGCAGTATTTT. It encodes CASSLRGGTGLSDTQYF.